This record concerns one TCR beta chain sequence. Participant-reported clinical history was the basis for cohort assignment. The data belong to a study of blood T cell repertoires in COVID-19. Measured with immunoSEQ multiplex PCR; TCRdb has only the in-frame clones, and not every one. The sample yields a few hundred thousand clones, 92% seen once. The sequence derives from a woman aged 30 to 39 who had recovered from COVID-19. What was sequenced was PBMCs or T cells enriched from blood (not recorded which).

CDR3 amino acids: CASSQVTGGINEQFF. The CDR3 coding sequence is TGCGCCAGCAGCCAAGTGACAGGGGGAATCAATGAGCAGTTCTTC. The chain links TRBV4-3 to TRBJ2-1; 9 nucleotides line up with TRBD1. The CDR3 extends over 15 amino acids. Per germline, CDR1 LGHNA and CDR2 YSLEER. V shed 1 base and J 6 bases; nucleotides not matched to a gene: 4.